A selection of T cell receptor beta chains follows, all from one sample in a study of metastatic and nonmetastatic thyroid tumors. From the PCR reads, TCRdb re-called clones with MiXCR. The sample contains about 40,000 clones, about 15% of which appear only once. The sequencing input was blood. Source of these receptors: a female donor with papillary thyroid cancer or a benign thyroid nodule (not recorded which). Some clones in this sample may be carry-over from other donors' samples. Both conserved end residues are part of each CDR3. A D gene is named only where the DNA matches it firmly. Some rows mark clone size as missing; the rest say once, few, many or name a class of expanded clone.

>many|TRBV6-1|NA|TRBJ1-5
CASSRDPNYSNQPQHF
TGTGCCAGCAGTCGTGACCCTAATTATAGCAATCAGCCCCAGCATTTT
>many|TRBV3-1|NA|TRBJ2-7
CASSHRVFGQYF
TGTGCCAGCAGCCACCGGGTCTTTGGGCAGTACTTC
>NA|TRBV30|NA|TRBJ1-1
CAWSYGRGTEAFF
TGTGCCTGGAGTTATGGCAGGGGCACTGAAGCTTTCTTT
>few|TRBV6-6|NA|TRBJ1-2
CASSSSRRGFGYTF
TGTGCCAGCAGTTCCTCTCGGAGGGGCTTTGGCTACACCTTC
>NA|TRBV30|NA|TRBJ1-1
CAWSVRGFNTEAFF
TGTGCCTGGAGTGTAAGGGGGTTCAACACTGAAGCTTTCTTT
>many|TRBV3-1|NA|TRBJ1-1
CASSPRSHGAFF
TGTGCCAGCAGCCCCCGGTCGCATGGAGCTTTCTTT
>many|TRBV9|NA|TRBJ2-1
CASNPGPTNNEQFF
TGTGCCAGTAATCCGGGACCAACTAACAATGAGCAGTTCTTC
>few|TRBV5-4|NA|TRBJ2-7
CASSLRAASYEQYF
TGTGCCAGCAGCTTGCGGGCGGCCTCCTACGAGCAGTACTTC
>NA|TRBV7-8|TRBD1|TRBJ2-2
CASSLDIQGANGELFF
TGTGCCAGCAGCTTAGATATACAGGGGGCTAACGGGGAGCTGTTTTTT
>NA|TRBV14|NA|TRBJ1-1
CASSQESLANTESFF
TGTGCCAGCAGCCAAGAATCCTTGGCGAACACTGAATCTTTCTTT
>many|TRBV4-1|TRBD1|TRBJ1-2
CASSQDRTGLGYTF
TGCGCCAGCAGCCAAGATCGGACAGGGTTGGGCTACACCTTC
>many|TRBV11-3|TRBD1|TRBJ2-2
CATAPGGEGELFF
TGTGCCACCGCGCCAGGGGGCGAGGGGGAGCTGTTTTTT
>many|TRBV20-1|NA|TRBJ2-5
CSAPKLEVQYF
TGCAGTGCACCTAAACTAGAGGTCCAGTACTTC
>many|TRBV7-9|NA|TRBJ1-5
CASSPPGAGQPQHF
TGTGCCAGCAGCCCGCCGGGGGCGGGTCAGCCCCAGCATTTT
>NA|TRBV6-5|NA|TRBJ2-5
CASSYGQIGETQYF
TGTGCCAGCAGTTACGGACAGATCGGCGAGACCCAGTACTTC
>many|TRBV3-1|NA|TRBJ1-1
CASSQGGLNTEAFF
TGTGCCAGCAGCCAAGGGGGACTGAACACTGAAGCTTTCTTT
>many|TRBV18|NA|TRBJ2-7
CASSPPSSYEQYF
TGTGCCAGCTCACCCCCCTCCTCCTACGAGCAGTACTTC
>many|TRBV2|NA|TRBJ1-2
CASSPAPTTRGEGYTF
TGTGCCAGCAGTCCGGCCCCAACAACCAGGGGAGAAGGCTACACCTTC
>many|TRBV30|NA|TRBJ2-1
CAWSVRGGNEQFF
TGTGCCTGGAGTGTCAGGGGGGGCAATGAGCAGTTCTTC
>NA|TRBV28|NA|TRBJ2-7
CASSWPGDRREQYF
TGTGCCAGCAGTTGGCCCGGAGACCGCAGGGAGCAGTACTTC